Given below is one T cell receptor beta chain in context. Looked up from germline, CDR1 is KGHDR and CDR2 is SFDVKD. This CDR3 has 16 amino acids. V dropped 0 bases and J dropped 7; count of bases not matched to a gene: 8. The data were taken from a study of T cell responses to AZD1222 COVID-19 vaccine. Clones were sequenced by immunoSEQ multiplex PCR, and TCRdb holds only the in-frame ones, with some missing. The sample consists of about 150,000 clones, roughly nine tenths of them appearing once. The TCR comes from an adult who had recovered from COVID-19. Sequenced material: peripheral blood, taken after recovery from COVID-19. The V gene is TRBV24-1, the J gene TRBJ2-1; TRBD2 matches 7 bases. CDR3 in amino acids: CATSDLASGLENEQFF. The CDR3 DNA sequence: TGTGCCACCAGTGATTTGGCTAGCGGATTAGAGAATGAGCAGTTCTTC.